This T cell receptor (beta chain) was captured in a study of post-analysis software for immune sequencing data. Whole-study context: As for disease course, relapsing-remitting, secondary progressive and progressive-relapsing multiple sclerosis were all included. Study-wide results and caveats: Five or six TRBV segments were more frequent in patients than controls; TRBV5-6, TRBV5-1 and TRBV20-1 belonged to this group. Patients with multiple sclerosis recorded significantly lower normalized Chao1 diversity than controls, the study found. Strong co-clustering by F measure linked samples that shared a preparation batch.

Germline loops: CDR1 SQVTM, CDR2 ANQGSEA. Deletions cut 4 bases from V and 5 bases from J, with 14 bases between. CDR3 length: 13 amino acids. This clonotype was counted ten times or more. Its antigen is still unknown. Unique molecular identifiers were built into the TCR beta cDNA libraries. One entry per CDR3 protein, called by TCRdb with MiXCR from the PCR reads. Of roughly 670,000 distinct CDR3 sequences listed, more than 50% are singletons. The receptor comes from a girl aged 2-10 years with multiple sclerosis. Sequenced input: blood. The chain combines TRBV29-1 with TRBJ2-5; a possible D gene is TRBD1 (6 bases). The CDR3 nucleotides read TGCAGCGTTGGACAGGCGCTCGGGGAGACCCAGTACTTC. Its protein product is CSVGQALGETQYF.